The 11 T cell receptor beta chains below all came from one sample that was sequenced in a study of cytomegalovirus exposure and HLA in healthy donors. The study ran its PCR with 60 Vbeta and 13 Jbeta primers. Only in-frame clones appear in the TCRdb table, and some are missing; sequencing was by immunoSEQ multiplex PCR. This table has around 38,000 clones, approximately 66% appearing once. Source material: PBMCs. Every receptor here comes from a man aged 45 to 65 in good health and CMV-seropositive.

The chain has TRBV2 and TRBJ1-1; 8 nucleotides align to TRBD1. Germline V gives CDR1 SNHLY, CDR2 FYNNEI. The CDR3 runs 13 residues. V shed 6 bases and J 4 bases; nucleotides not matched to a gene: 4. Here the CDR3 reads CASSPDRVTEAFF. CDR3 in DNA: TGTGCCAGCAGCCCGGACAGGGTCACTGAAGCTTTCTTT.

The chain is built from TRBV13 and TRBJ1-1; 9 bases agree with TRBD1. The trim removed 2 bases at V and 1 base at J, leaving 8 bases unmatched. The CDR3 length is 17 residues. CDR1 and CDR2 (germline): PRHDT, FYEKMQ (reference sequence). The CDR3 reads CASSLIPGTGTNTEAFF. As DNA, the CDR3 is TGTGCCAGCAGCTTAATTCCCGGGACAGGGACGAACACTGAAGCTTTCTTT.

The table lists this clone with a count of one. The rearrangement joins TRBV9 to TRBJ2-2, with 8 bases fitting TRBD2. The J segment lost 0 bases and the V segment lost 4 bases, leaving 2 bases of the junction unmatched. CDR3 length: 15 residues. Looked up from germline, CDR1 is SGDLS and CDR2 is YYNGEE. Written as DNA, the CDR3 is TGTGCCAGCAGCCAGACTAGCGCGAACACCGGGGAGCTGTTTTTT. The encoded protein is CASSQTSANTGELFF.

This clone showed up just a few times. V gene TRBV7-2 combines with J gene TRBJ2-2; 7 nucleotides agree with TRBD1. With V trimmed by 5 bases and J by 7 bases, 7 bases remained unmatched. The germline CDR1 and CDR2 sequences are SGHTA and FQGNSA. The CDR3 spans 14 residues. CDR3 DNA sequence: TGTGCCAGCAGCCCTGGACAGGTTGGCGGGGAGCTGTTTTTT. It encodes CASSPGQVGGELFF.

The CDR3 reads CASSTGGGYGYTF. The CDR3 DNA follows: TGTGCCAGCAGCACAGGGGGCGGCTATGGCTACACCTTC. The gene calls are TRBV7-3 and TRBJ1-2, with 9 bases matching TRBD1. The CDR3 spans 13 residues. Germline V gene lookup returns CDR1 SGHTA and CDR2 FQGTGA. Unmatched junction bases numbered 2, after V lost 5 bases and J lost 4 bases.

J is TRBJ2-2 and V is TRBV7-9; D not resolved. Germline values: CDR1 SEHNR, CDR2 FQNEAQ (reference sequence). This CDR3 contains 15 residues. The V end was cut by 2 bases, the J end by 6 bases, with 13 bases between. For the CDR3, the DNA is TGTGCCAGCAGCTTACTAGGCGCTATACCCGGGGAGCTGTTTTTT. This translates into CASSLLGAIPGELFF.

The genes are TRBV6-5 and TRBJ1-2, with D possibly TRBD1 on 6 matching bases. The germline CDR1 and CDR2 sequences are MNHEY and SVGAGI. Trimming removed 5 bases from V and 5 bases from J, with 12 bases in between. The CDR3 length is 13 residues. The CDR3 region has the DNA TGTGCCAGCAGTATGAACAGGGAATATGGCTACACCTTC. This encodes CASSMNREYGYTF.

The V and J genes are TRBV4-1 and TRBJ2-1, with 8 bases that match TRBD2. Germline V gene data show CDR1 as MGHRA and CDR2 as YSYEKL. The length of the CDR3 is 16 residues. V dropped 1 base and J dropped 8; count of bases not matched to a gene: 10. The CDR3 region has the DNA TGCGCCAGCAGCCAAGGTGGACGGGGGGGCCGCGATGAGCAGTTCTTC. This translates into CASSQGGRGGRDEQFF.

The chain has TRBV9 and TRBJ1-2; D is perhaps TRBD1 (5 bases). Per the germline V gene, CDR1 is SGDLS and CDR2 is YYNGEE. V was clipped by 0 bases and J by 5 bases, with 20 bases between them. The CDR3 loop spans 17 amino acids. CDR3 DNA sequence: TGTGCCAGCAGCGTAGGTCAGGATGGTAGGGGTGGGTATGGCTACACCTTC. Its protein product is CASSVGQDGRGGYGYTF.

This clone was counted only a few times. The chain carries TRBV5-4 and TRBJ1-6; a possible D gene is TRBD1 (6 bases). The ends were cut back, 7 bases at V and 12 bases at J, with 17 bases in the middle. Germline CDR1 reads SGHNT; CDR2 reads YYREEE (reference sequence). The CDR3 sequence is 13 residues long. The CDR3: CASGPWEGGPLHF. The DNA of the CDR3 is TGTGCCAGCGGACCATGGGAGGGGGGACCCCTCCACTTT.

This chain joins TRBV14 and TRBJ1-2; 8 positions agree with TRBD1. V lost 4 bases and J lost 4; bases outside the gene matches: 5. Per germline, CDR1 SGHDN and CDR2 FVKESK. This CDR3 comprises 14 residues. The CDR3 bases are TGTGCCAGCAGCCCCTCAGGGGGCGGCTATGGCTACACCTTC. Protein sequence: CASSPSGGGYGYTF.